What follows are 2 T cell receptor beta chains derived from one specimen sequenced in a study of shared clonotypes between healthy human individuals. Only in-frame clones appear in the TCRdb table, and some are missing; sequencing was by immunoSEQ multiplex PCR. The sample consists of more than 450,000 clones, 60% to 85% of them appearing once. Sequencing was performed on PBMCs. The receptors originated from a woman between 40 and 50 years old in good health. Some clones in this sample may be carry-over from other donors' samples.

The rearrangement uses TRBV29-1 and TRBJ2-5, with 7 bases aligning to TRBD2. The V and J ends lost 1 base and 0 bases, in that order; junction bases with no gene match: 5. Germline V gene lookup returns CDR1 SQVTM and CDR2 ANQGSEA. The CDR3 contains 15 residues. Here the CDR3 reads CSVEVRLANQETQYF. In nucleotides, the CDR3 is TGCAGCGTTGAAGTTCGACTAGCAAACCAAGAGACCCAGTACTTC.

The genes are TRBV11-2 and TRBJ2-7, with 7 bases matching TRBD1. CDR3 length equals 13 residues. The V gene end was trimmed by 7 bases and the J gene end by 3 bases; junction bases not matched to a gene: 6. Germline-derived CDR1 and CDR2 are SGHAT and FQNNGV. Here the CDR3 reads CASNRRDSYEQYF. The CDR3 bases are TGTGCCAGCAACCGAAGGGACAGCTACGAGCAGTACTTC.